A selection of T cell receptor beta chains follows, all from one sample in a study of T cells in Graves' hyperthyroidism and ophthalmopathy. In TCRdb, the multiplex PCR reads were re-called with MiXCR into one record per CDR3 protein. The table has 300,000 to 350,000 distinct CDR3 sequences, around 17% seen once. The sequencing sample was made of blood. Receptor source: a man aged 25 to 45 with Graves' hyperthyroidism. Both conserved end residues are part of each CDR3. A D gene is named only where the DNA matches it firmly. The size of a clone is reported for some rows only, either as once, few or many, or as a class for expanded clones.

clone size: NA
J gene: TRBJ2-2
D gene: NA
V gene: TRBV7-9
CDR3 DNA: TGTGCCAGCAGCCCCACGACAGACCCCGGGGAGCTGTTTTTT
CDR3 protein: CASSPTTDPGELFF

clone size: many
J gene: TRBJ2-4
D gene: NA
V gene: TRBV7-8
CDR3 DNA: TGTGCCAGCAGCTCGGACCCACGGGCCAAAAACATTCAGTACTTC
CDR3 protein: CASSSDPRAKNIQYF

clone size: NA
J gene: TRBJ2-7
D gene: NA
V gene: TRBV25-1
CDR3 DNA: TGTGCCAGCAGAGGTTACGGACCGCACTACGAGCAGTACTTC
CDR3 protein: CASRGYGPHYEQYF

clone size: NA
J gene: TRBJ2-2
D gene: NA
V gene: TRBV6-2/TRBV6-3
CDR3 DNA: TGTGCCAGCAGTTACTCGATTCGGGACACCGAGAACACCGGGGAGCTGTTTTTT
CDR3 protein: CASSYSIRDTENTGELFF

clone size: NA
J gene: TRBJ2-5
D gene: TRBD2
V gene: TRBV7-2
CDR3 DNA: TGTGCCAGCAGCTTAGGACTAGCGGGGGTAGAGACCCGGTACTTC
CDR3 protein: CASSLGLAGVETRYF

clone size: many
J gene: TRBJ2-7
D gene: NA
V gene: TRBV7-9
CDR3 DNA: TGTGCCAGCAGCTTAGAAACGATAACGGCTTACGAGCAGTACTTC
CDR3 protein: CASSLETITAYEQYF

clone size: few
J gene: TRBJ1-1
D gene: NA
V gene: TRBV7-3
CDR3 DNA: TGTGCCAGCAGCCCCTCCCCTACGGGCGGCACGAACACTGAAGCTTTCTTT
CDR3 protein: CASSPSPTGGTNTEAFF

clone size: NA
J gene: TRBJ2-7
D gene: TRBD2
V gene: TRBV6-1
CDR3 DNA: TGTGCCAGCAGTGAAGACCGGGCACTAGCGGGAGGGACCGAGCAGTACTTC
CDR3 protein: CASSEDRALAGGTEQYF

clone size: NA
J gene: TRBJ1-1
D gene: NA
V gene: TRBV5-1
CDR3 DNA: TGCGCCAGCAGCGCCGGGACGGATGAAGCTTTCTTT
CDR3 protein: CASSAGTDEAFF

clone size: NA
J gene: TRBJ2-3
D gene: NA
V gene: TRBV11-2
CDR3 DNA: TGTGCCAGCAGCCTTAAGCGGGGACACACAGATACGCAGTATTTT
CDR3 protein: CASSLKRGHTDTQYF

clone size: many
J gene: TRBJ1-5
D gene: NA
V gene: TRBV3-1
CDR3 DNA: TGTGCCAGCAGCCATACGGGCAATCAGCCCCAGCATTTT
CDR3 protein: CASSHTGNQPQHF

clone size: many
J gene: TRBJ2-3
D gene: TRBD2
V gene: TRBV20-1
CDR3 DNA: TGCAGTGCCGCTAGGTCAGCGGGAGCGGGGTCAGATACGCAGTATTTT
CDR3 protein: CSAARSAGAGSDTQYF

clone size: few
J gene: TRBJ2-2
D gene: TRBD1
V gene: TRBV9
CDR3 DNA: TGTGCCAGCAGCGCCGGGACAGGGGTGGGCCACACCGGGGAGCTGTTTTTT
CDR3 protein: CASSAGTGVGHTGELFF

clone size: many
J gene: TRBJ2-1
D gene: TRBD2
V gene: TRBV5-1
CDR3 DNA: TGCGCCAGCAGGTCTAGCGGGAACAATGAGCAGTTCTTC
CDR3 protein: CASRSSGNNEQFF

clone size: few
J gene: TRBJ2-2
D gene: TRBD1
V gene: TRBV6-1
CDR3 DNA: TGTGCCAGCAGTGAAGACCGGACAGGGTGGACCGGGGAGCTGTTTTTT
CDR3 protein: CASSEDRTGWTGELFF

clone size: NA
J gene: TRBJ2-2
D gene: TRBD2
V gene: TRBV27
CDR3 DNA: TGTGCCGGCAGCTCCGCGGCTAGCGGGGAGAACACCGGGGAGCTGTTTTTT
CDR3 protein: CAGSSAASGENTGELFF

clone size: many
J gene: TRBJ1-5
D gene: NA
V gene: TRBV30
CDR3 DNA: TGTGCCTGGAGTGTTACTGAACATCAGCCCCAGCATTTT
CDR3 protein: CAWSVTEHQPQHF

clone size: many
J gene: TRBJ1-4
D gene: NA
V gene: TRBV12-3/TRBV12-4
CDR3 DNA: TGTGCCAGCAAACCGTTTGGGGGATCTAATGAAAAACTGTTTTTT
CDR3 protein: CASKPFGGSNEKLFF

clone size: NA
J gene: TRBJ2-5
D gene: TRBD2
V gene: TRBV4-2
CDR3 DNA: TGTGCCAGCAGCCAAGACCCGGGAGGGGCTGAGACCCAGTACTTC
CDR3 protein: CASSQDPGGAETQYF

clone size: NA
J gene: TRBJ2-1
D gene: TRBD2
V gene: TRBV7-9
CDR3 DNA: TGTGCCCCTCGGGAGGGGGGCAATGAGCAGTTCTTC
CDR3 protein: CAPREGGNEQFF

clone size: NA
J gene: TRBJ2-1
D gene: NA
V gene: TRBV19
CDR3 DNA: TGTGCCAGTAGGGACTTAAGTGGCGATGAGCAGTTCTTC
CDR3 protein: CASRDLSGDEQFF

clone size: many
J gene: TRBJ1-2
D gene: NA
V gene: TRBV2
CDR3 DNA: TGTGCCAGCAGTGCCCAGCTTTCTCCTAACTATGGCTACACCTTC
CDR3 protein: CASSAQLSPNYGYTF

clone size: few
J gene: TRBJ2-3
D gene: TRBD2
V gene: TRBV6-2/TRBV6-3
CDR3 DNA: TGTGCCAGCAGTTACCTCGACCTATATAGCGGGAGGGCCGATACGCAGTATTTT
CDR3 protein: CASSYLDLYSGRADTQYF

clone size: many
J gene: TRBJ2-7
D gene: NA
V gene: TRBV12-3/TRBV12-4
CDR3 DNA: TGTGCCGTCGCAAGCTACGGCGACGAGCAGTACTTC
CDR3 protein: CAVASYGDEQYF

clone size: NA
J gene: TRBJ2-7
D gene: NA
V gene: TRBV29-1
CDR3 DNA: TGCAGCGTTGAATCAGCGGCGGGAACTTACGAGCAGTACTTC
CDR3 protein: CSVESAAGTYEQYF

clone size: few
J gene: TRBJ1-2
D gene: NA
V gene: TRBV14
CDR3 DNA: TGTGCCAGCAGCCAAGACTGGCAGAACTATGGCTACACCTTC
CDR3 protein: CASSQDWQNYGYTF

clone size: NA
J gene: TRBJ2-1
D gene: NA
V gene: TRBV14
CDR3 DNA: TGTGCCAGCAGCTCATTTGCTTTAGCCAACTCCTACAATGAGCAGTTCTTC
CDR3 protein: CASSSFALANSYNEQFF

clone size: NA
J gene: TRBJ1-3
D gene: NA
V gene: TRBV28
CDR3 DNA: TGTGCCAGCAGTCCGCTGGTTGGCTCTGGAAACACCATATATTTT
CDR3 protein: CASSPLVGSGNTIYF

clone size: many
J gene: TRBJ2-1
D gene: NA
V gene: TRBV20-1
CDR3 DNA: TGCAGTGCTCCAAGAACGGGGGTGGAGTACAACGAGCAGTTCTTC
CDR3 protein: CSAPRTGVEYNEQFF

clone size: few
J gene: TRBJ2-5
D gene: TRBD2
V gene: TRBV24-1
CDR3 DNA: TGTGCCACCAGTGACCCCTCCGACGGGGGGGGGGGAGAGACCCAGTACTTC
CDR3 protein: CATSDPSDGGGGETQYF

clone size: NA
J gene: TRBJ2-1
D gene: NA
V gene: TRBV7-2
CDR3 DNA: TGTGCCAGCAGCTCCGGGGCACCCTTTGAGCAGTTCTTC
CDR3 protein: CASSSGAPFEQFF

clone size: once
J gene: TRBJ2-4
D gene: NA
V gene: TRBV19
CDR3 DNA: TGTGCCAGTCTCGGGTTTGAGGCCAAAAACATTCAGTACTTC
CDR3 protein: CASLGFEAKNIQYF

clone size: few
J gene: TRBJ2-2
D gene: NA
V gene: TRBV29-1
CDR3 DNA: TGCAGCGTTGAAGATGGAGTTTCCACCGGGGAGCTGTTTTTT
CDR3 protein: CSVEDGVSTGELFF

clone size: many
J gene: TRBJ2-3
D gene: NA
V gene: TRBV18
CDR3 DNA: TGTGCCAGCTCACGCCCGTCGACGGGACCAATTACGCAGTATTTT
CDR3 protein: CASSRPSTGPITQYF

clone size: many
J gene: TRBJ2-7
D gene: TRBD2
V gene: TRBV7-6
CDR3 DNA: TGTGCCAGCAGCTCTAGCGGCTCGGGGGAGCAGTACTTC
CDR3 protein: CASSSSGSGEQYF

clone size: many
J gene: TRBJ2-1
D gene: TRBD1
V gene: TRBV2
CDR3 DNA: TGTGCCAGCAGCCCGGACAGGACATACAATGAGCAGTTCTTC
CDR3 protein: CASSPDRTYNEQFF

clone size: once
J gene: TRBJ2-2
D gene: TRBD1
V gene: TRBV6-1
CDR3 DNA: TGTGCCAGCAGGAGTCAGGGGGCGAACACCGGGGAGCTGTTTTTT
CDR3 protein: CASRSQGANTGELFF

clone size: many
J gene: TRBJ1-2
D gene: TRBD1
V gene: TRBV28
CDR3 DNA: TGTGCCAGCGGACAGGGGGTAAATGGCTACACCTTC
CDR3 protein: CASGQGVNGYTF

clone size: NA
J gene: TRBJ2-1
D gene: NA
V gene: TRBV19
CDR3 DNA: TGTGCCAGTAGTATAAGTGCGGGGAGAAATGAGCAGTTCTTC
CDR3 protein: CASSISAGRNEQFF

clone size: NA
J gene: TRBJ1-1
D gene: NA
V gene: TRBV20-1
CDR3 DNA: TGCAGTGCTAGAGATCGGACAAGGGGGACTGAAGCTTTCTTT
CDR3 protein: CSARDRTRGTEAFF

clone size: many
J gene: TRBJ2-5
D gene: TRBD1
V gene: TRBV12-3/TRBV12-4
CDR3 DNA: TGTGCCAGCAGTCGGCCGGGACAGCAAGAGACCCAGTACTTC
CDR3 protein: CASSRPGQQETQYF

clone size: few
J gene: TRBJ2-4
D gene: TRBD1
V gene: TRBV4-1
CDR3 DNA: TGCGCCAGCAGCCATTCCGGGGCCAGGGGGCTAAAAAACATTCAGTACTTC
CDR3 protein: CASSHSGARGLKNIQYF

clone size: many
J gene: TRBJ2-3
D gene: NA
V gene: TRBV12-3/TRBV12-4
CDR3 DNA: TGTGCCAGCACGACTACTAGAGTAAACACAGATACGCAGTATTTT
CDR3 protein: CASTTTRVNTDTQYF

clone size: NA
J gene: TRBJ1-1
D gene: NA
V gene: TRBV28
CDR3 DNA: TGTGCCAGCAGTTTATTCGTCACTGAAGCTTTCTTT
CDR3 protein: CASSLFVTEAFF

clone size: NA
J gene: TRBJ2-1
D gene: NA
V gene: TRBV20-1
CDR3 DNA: TGCAGTGCTGCTAGCAGAGACAATGAGCAGTTCTTC
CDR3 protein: CSAASRDNEQFF

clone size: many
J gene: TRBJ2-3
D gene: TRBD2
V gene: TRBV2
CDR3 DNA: TGTGCCAGCAGTGAAGTTGAGACTAGCGGGAGGGATACGCAGTATTTT
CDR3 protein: CASSEVETSGRDTQYF

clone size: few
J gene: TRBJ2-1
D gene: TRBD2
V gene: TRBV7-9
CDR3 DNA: TGTGCCAGCAGTTTAGGACTAGCGGGAGGGCCGGAGCAGTTCTTC
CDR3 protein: CASSLGLAGGPEQFF

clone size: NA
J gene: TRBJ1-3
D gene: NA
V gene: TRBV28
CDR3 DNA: TGTGCCAGCAAGTGGCCAGGGGGAAACACCATATATTTT
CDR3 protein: CASKWPGGNTIYF

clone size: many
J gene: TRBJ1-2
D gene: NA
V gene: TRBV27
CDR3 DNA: TGTGCCAGCAGTACAGGGTATTTGAATGGCTACACCTTC
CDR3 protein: CASSTGYLNGYTF

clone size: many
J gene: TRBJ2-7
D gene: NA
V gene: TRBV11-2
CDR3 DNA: TGTGCCAGCAGCCTGATTCGGGGGCTCGAGCAGTACTTC
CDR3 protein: CASSLIRGLEQYF